The source of this T cell receptor beta chain is a study of blood T cell repertoires in COVID-19 (dated by TCRdb to 2018 to 2021). Some background on the complete study: The collaborator samples originated in the United States, Italy and Spain and spanned the acute and convalescent phases of COVID-19. Sample metadata almost always included a de-identified subject ID, COVID-19 status, age in years and sex. The repertoires were released in a freely available public database meant as a resource for research on the immune response to SARS-CoV-2. Samples came from the ongoing ImmuneRACE study (first 160 participants) plus 1,254 subjects from 6 global collaborators. Subjects who had been exposed to COVID-19, were actively infected with it, or had recovered from it provided the deeply sampled blood TCRbeta repertoires that made up the dataset. The material from the prospective study consisted of cDNA or gDNA derived from T cells, B-cell-depleted T cells, or PBMCs. Where available, HLA class I and class II types were obtained from metadata supplied by the sample provider rather than from assay-based typing. General study outcomes and caveats: Clinical and demographic metadata were provided uncurated, with the amount varying by source and participant.

In the case of this clone: It lacks a known antigen. No base quality information exists; no much larger clone differs at one position.

TCRbeta CDR3 regions were amplified from genomic DNA using the immunoSEQ Assay, a bias-controlled multiplex PCR. Under the source paper's analysis protocol: The number of nucleated cells in each sample was estimated by amplification of reference gene primers within the assay. To quantify the absolute abundance of each unique TCRbeta CDR3 rearrangement, sequence reads were collapsed and filtered. For each sample, productive Simpson clonality was calculated by taking the square root of Simpson's diversity index across productive rearrangements. Imported from immuneACCESS, the table was reduced by TCRdb to in-frame sequences with V and J called. These copies leave out some clones; in studies compared against another copy, an unresolved V gene accounts for under half, and the cause of the remainder is not known. That table gives V, J and clone size, and the DNA gave D and trimming. The sample contains about 260,000 clones, 80% to 90% of them found a single time. The leading ten clones occupy under 4.5% of the sample.

Participants in the prospective study were enrolled through a virtual design, were aged 18 to 89 years, and lived in approximately 24 United States geographic areas. In the prospective study, cohorts were assigned on the basis of participant-reported clinical history obtained from a screening survey and a study questionnaire. In the prospective study, whole blood, serum and a nasopharyngeal or oropharyngeal swab were collected from each participant by mobile phlebotomists. Over an approximately two-month period, participants in the prospective study had the option of providing additional blood draws and questionnaires. Before DNA extraction, blood samples from the prospective study were shipped at room temperature or frozen. The clonotype originates from a man in his thirties or forties with acute COVID-19. The source material was PBMCs or T cells enriched from blood (not recorded which).

The CDR3 sequence is CATSDAGLNYGYTF. The nucleotide sequence reads as follows: TGTGCCACCAGTGACGCGGGGCTCAACTATGGCTACACCTTC. This receptor chain uses TRBV24-1 and TRBJ1-2; D gene: possibly TRBD1, on 5 matching bases. Measured from the cysteine to the phenylalanine, the CDR3 is 14 residues long. CDR3 DNA is the only sequence kept; it has 42 bases, read in frame from the first base. Trimming removed 4 bases from V and 2 bases from J, leaving 10 bases between the germline ends. Taken from the germline V gene, the CDR1 and CDR2 loops are KGHDR and SFDVKD.